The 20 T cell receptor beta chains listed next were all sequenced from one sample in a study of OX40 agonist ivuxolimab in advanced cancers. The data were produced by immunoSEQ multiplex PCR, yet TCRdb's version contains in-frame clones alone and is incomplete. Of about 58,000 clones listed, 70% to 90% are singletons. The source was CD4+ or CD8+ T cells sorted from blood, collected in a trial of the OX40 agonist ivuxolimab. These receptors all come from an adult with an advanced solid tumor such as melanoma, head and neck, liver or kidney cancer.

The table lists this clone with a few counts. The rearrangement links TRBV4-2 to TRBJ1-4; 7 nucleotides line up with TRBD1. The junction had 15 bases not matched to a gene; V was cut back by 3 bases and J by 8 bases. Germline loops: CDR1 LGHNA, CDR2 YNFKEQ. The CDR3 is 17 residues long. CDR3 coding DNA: TGTGCCAGCAGCCACCGAGGGGGCGGATCCCCTGGGGAAAAACTGTTTTTT. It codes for CASSHRGGGSPGEKLFF.

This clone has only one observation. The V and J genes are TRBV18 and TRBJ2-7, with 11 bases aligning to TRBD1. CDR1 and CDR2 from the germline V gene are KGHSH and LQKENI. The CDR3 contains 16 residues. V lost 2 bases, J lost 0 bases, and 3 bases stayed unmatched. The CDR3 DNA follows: TGTGCCAGCTCACCAAAAGGGACAGGGGGCTCCTACGAGCAGTACTTC. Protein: CASSPKGTGGSYEQYF.

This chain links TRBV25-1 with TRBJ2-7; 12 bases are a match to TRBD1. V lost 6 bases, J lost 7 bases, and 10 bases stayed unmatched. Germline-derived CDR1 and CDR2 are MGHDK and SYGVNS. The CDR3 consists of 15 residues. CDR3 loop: CASSEPGTGGGEQYF. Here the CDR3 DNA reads TGTGCCAGCAGCGAACCGGGGACAGGGGGCGGGGAGCAGTACTTC.

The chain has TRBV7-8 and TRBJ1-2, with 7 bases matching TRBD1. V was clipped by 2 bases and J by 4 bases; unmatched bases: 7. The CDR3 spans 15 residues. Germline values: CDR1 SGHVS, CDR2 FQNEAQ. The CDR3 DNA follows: TGTGCCAGCAGCTTATTTGGAAGACAGGGCTATGGCTACACCTTC. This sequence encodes CASSLFGRQGYGYTF.

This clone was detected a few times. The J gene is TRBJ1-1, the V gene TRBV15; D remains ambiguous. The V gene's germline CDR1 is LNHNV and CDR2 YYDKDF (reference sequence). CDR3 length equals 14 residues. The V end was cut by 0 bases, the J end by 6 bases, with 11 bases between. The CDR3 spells CATSRDQGNSEAFF. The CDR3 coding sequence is TGTGCCACCAGCAGAGACCAAGGTAATTCTGAAGCTTTCTTT. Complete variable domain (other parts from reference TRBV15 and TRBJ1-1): DAMVIQNPRYQVTQFGKPVTLSCSQTLNHNVMYWYQQKSSQAPKLLFHYYDKDFNNEADTPDNFQSRRPNTSFCFLDIRSPGLGDTAMYLCATSRDQGNSEAFFGQGTRLTVV.

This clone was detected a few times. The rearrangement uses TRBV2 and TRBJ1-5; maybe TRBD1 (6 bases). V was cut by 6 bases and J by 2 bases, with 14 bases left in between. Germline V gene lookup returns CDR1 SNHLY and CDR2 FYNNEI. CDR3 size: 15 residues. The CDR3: CASRINRVGNQPQHF. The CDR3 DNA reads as TGTGCCAGCAGGATTAACAGGGTGGGCAATCAGCCCCAGCATTTT.

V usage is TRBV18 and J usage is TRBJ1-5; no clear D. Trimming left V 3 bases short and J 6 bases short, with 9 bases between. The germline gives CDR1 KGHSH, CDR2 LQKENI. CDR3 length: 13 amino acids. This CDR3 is CASSPGRFQPQHF. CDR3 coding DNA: TGTGCCAGCTCACCGGGGAGGTTTCAGCCCCAGCATTTT.

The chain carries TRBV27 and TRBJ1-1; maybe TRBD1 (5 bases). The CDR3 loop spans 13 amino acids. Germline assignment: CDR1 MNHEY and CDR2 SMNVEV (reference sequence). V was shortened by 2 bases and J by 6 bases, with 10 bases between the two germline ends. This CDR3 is CASSLKRGSEAFF. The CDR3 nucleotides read TGTGCCAGCAGTTTAAAGAGGGGCTCTGAAGCTTTCTTT.

CDR3 sequence (DNA): TGTGCCAGCAGCGCCCTGAATAGCAATCAGCCCCAGCATTTT. This translates into CASSALNSNQPQHF. V usage is TRBV28 and J usage is TRBJ1-5; D gene ambiguous. This CDR3 comprises 14 residues. Germline V lookup: CDR1 MDHEN, CDR2 SYDVKM. V lost 6 bases, J lost 0 bases, and 9 bases lay in between.

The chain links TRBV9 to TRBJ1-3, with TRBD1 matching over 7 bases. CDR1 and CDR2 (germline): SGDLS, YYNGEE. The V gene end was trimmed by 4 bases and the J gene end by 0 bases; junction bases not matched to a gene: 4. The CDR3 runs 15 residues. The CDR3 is CASSRTGVSGNTIYF. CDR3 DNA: TGTGCCAGCAGCCGTACAGGGGTCTCTGGAAACACCATATATTTT.

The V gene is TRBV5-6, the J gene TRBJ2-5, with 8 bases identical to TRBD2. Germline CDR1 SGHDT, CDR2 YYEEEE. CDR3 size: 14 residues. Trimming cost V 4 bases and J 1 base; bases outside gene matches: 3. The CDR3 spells CASSPRGAQETQYF. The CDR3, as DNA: TGTGCCAGCAGCCCGCGGGGGGCCCAAGAGACCCAGTACTTC.

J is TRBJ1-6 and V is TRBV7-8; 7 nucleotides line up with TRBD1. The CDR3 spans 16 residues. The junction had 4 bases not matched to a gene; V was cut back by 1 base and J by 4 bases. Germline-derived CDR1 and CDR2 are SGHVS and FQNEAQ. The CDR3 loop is CASSLVGGPYNSPLHF. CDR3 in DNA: TGTGCCAGCAGCTTAGTAGGGGGCCCGTATAATTCACCCCTCCACTTT.

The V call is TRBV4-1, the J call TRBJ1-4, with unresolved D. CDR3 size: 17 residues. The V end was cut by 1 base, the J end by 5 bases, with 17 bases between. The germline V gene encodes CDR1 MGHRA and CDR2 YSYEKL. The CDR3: CASSQGPKAKRNEKLFF. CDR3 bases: TGCGCCAGCAGCCAAGGTCCGAAGGCGAAGCGAAATGAAAAACTGTTTTTT.

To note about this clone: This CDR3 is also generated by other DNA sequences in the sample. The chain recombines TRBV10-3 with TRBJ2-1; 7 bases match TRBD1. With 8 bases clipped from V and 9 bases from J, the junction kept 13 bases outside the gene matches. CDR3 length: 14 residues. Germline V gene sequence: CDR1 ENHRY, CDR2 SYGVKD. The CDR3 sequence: CAIAKGQMVGEQFF. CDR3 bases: TGTGCCATCGCCAAGGGACAGATGGTCGGTGAGCAGTTCTTC.

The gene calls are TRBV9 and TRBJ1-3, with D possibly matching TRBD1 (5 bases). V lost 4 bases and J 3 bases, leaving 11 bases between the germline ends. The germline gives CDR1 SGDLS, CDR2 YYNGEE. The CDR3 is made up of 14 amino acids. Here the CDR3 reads CASSRDPDGNTIYF. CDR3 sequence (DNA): TGTGCCAGCAGCCGGGACCCGGATGGAAACACCATATATTTT.

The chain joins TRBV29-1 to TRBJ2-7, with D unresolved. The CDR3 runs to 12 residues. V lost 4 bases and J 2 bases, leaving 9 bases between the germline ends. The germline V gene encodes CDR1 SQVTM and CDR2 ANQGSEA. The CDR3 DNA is TGCAGCGTTGGTCGGAGTCCCTACGAGCAGTACTTC. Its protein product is CSVGRSPYEQYF.

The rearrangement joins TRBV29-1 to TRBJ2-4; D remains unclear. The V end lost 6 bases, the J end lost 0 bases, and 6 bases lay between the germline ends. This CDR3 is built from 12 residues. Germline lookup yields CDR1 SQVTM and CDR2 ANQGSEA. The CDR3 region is CSVGEAKNIQYF. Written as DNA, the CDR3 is TGCAGCGTCGGAGAAGCCAAAAACATTCAGTACTTC.

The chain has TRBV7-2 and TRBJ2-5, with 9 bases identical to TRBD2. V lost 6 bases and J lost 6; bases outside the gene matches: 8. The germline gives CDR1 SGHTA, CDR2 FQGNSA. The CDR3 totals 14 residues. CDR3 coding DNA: TGTGCCAGCAGTTCCGGGACTAGCTCTAAGACCCAGTACTTC. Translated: CASSSGTSSKTQYF.

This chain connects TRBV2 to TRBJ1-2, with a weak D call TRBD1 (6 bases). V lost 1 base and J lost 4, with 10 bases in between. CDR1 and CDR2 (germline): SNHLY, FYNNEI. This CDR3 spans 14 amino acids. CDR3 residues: CASSEGEGGYGYTF. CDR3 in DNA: TGTGCCAGCAGTGAAGGTGAGGGGGGCTATGGCTACACCTTC.

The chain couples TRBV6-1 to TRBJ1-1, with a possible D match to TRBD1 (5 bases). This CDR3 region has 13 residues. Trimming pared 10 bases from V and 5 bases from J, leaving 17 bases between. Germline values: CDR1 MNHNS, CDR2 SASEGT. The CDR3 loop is CANSRQTGTEAFF. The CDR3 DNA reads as TGTGCCAACTCGAGACAGACGGGGACTGAAGCTTTCTTT.